The following is a TCR beta chain sequence with its context. Its antigen remains unidentified. Study-wide results and limits: Tumor Treg TCRs overlapped most with tumor naive CD4+ cells. Larger-cohort validation covered only one TCR beta V-J rearrangement. In terms of TCR gene usage, tumor memory CD4+ T cells clustered together with blood and lymph node memory CD4+ cells, as well as with lymph node naive CD4+ cells.

Constant-region reverse primers amplified full-length variable regions, followed by semi-nested Nested Universal Primer A PCR. Each CDR3 protein gets one entry after TCRdb re-called the 5' RACE reads with MiXCR. The data contain about 57,000 distinct CDR3 sequences, approximately 26% of them singletons. The CDR3 consists of 13 residues. Germline V gene data show CDR1 as LGHDT and CDR2 as YNNKEL (reference sequence). V lost 2 bases to trimming and J lost 0 bases, with 2 bases between them. Treg sorting used a CD4+CD25+CD127-/low gate. This chain joins TRBV3-1 and TRBJ2-4, with D hard to call. This clonotype originated in a female donor with breast cancer. Sequenced: tumor-infiltrating Tregs sorted from the breast tumor. CDR3 sequence reads: CASSQLAKNIQYF. The CDR3 DNA reads TGTGCCAGCAGCCAACTAGCCAAAAACATTCAGTACTTC.